The rows below give T cell receptor beta chains drawn from one sample of a study of blood T cell repertoires in COVID-19. Measured with immunoSEQ multiplex PCR; TCRdb has only the in-frame clones, and not every one. Of about 300,000 clones in the sample, about 83% were seen once. Sequences were obtained from peripheral blood. The receptors shown here come from a woman between 50 and 59 years old who had recovered from COVID-19. Both conserved end residues are part of each CDR3. Each record gives: D gene, V gene, clone size, J gene, CDR3 length, CDR3 protein, CDR3 DNA. The D gene is left open where the match is weak. Only part of the rows carry a size: once, few, many, or a class if the clone is expanded.

.	TRBV12-3/TRBV12-4	few	TRBJ1-3	12	CASSLPGNTIYF	TGTGCCAGCAGTTTACCGGGAAACACCATATATTTT
.	TRBV20-1	.	TRBJ2-5	11	CSARGTAPQYF	TGCAGTGCCCGGGGGACTGCTCCCCAGTACTTC
.	TRBV3-1/TRBV3-2	.	TRBJ1-1	12	CASSQDYEEAFF	TGTGCCAGCAGCCAAGATTACGAGGAAGCTTTCTTT
TRBD2	TRBV4-1	.	TRBJ2-5	16	CASSQDRGGGEETQYF	TGCGCCAGCAGCCAAGATCGGGGCGGGGGGGAAGAGACCCAGTACTTC
TRBD1	TRBV28	.	TRBJ2-7	16	CASRPQPGQGSYEQYF	TGTGCCAGCAGACCCCAACCGGGACAGGGATCCTACGAGCAGTACTTC
.	TRBV7-6	.	TRBJ2-2	15	CASSPGAGNTGELFF	TGTGCCAGCAGCCCTGGCGCGGGGAACACCGGGGAGCTGTTTTTT
TRBD1	TRBV4-3	.	TRBJ1-3	16	CASSQDLTGAGNTIYF	TGCGCCAGCAGCCAAGATCTGACAGGGGCTGGAAACACCATATATTTT
.	TRBV10-2	.	TRBJ1-2	14	CASSRTERPDGYTF	TGCGCCAGCAGCAGGACAGAGCGCCCAGATGGCTACACCTTC
TRBD2	TRBV7-9	.	TRBJ2-3	15	CASSLTSGSTDTQYF	TGTGCCAGCAGCCTCACTAGCGGGAGCACAGATACGCAGTATTTT
.	TRBV15	.	TRBJ2-7	15	CATSRDGRRGYEQYF	TGTGCCACCAGCAGAGATGGGAGGAGGGGCTACGAGCAGTACTTC
TRBD1	TRBV27	.	TRBJ1-3	12	CASRDRGNTIYF	TGTGCCAGCCGGGACAGGGGAAACACCATATATTTT
TRBD2	TRBV6-4	.	TRBJ2-5	15	CASSHIAGGEETQYF	TGTGCCAGCAGCCACATCGCGGGGGGCGAGGAGACCCAGTACTTC
.	TRBV28	.	TRBJ1-6	19	CASRVLGTASSSYNSPLHF	TGTGCCAGCAGGGTCCTGGGCACAGCCTCGAGCTCCTATAATTCACCCCTCCACTTT
TRBD1	TRBV5-1	.	TRBJ1-1	12	CASSWTGREAFF	TGCGCCAGCAGCTGGACAGGGAGAGAAGCTTTCTTT
TRBD1	TRBV5-6	.	TRBJ1-1	19	CASRTSFDRGLIGNTEAFF	TGTGCCAGCAGGACTTCGTTTGACAGGGGACTTATCGGGAACACTGAAGCTTTCTTT
.	TRBV2	.	TRBJ2-3	18	CASSVSGGRSGGTDTQYF	TGTGCCAGCAGTGTTAGTGGGGGCCGGAGTGGGGGCACAGATACGCAGTATTTT
.	TRBV7-2	.	TRBJ2-7	16	CASSLAPTGGGYEQYF	TGTGCCAGCAGCTTAGCTCCCACGGGGGGCGGCTACGAGCAGTACTTC
.	TRBV14	.	TRBJ2-7	14	CASSPPEGPYEQYF	TGTGCCAGCAGCCCCCCTGAGGGTCCCTACGAGCAGTACTTC
.	TRBV9	many	TRBJ2-1	13	CASSFGIYNEQFF	TGTGCCAGCAGCTTCGGGATCTACAATGAGCAGTTCTTC
TRBD1	TRBV5-4	.	TRBJ1-1	16	CASSTGGKTGRTEAFF	TGTGCCAGCAGCACTGGGGGGAAGACAGGGAGAACTGAAGCTTTCTTT
TRBD1	TRBV2	.	TRBJ2-7	14	CASSDGTGGFRQYF	TGTGCCAGCAGTGACGGGACAGGGGGCTTCCGGCAGTACTTC
.	TRBV1	.	TRBJ1-1	18	CTSSQDEERESMNTEAFF	TGCACCAGCAGCCAAGATGAGGAGAGGGAGTCCATGAACACTGAAGCTTTCTTT
.	TRBV5-1	.	TRBJ1-2	15	CASSSPIAGADGYTF	TGCGCCAGCAGCTCCCCCATCGCAGGGGCAGATGGCTACACCTTC
.	TRBV12-3/TRBV12-4	.	TRBJ1-4	13	CASSFTGFEKLFF	TGTGCCAGCAGTTTTACGGGGTTTGAAAAACTGTTTTTT
TRBD1	TRBV7-3	once	TRBJ2-1	13	CASRLTGGREQFF	TGTGCCAGCAGGTTGACAGGGGGCCGTGAGCAGTTCTTC
.	TRBV4-3	.	TRBJ2-1	18	CASSQGRGRGWSGNEQFF	TGCGCCAGCAGCCAAGGGCGAGGGAGGGGGTGGTCGGGCAATGAGCAGTTCTTC
TRBD1	TRBV27	.	TRBJ2-7	13	CASSTQDRGEQYF	TGTGCCAGCAGTACCCAGGACAGGGGCGAGCAGTACTTC
.	TRBV1	.	TRBJ2-1	18	CTSSQDALASGGANEQFF	TGCACCAGCAGCCAAGATGCTTTGGCTAGCGGGGGGGCCAATGAGCAGTTCTTC